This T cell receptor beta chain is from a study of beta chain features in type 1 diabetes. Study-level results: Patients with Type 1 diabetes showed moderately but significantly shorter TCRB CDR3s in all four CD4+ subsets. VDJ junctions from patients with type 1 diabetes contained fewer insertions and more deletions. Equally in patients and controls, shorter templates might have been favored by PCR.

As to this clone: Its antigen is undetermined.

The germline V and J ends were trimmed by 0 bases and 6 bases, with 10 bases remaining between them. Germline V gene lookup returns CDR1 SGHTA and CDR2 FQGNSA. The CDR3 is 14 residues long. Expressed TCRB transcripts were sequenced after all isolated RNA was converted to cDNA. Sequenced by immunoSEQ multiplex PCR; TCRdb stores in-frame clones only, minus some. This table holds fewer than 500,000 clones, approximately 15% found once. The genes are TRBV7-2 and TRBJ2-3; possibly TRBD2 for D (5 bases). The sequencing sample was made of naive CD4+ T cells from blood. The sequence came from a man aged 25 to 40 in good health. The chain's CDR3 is CASSLARRADTQYF. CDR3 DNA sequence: TGTGCCAGCAGCTTAGCTCGGCGGGCGGATACGCAGTATTTT.